This T cell receptor beta chain appears in the sequencing data of a study of regulatory T cells in long-lasting Graves disease. Time point meaning: newly diagnosed GD, antithyroid drugs for less than 3 months. PBMCs provided the RNA from which the TCR library was made. Libraries of TCR beta came from iRepertoire HTBI primers plus Arm-PCR of CDR3 regions. MiXCR was run by TCRdb on the multiplex PCR reads, yielding one entry per CDR3 protein. The sample yields more than 300,000 distinct CDR3 sequences, about 11% seen once. The CDR3 runs to 15 residues. Germline V gives CDR1 SNHLY, CDR2 FYNNEI. Trimming pared 6 bases from V and 10 bases from J, leaving 19 bases between. These data were also reused for a study on T cells in Graves' hyperthyroidism and ophthalmopathy.

Sequenced here: peripheral blood mononuclear cells (PBMCs), sampled at new diagnosis, from a patient treated with antithyroid drugs. The sequence was obtained from a woman younger than 30 with Graves disease. The V gene is TRBV2, the J gene TRBJ1-6; TRBD1 might be the D (5 bases). This CDR3 reads CASREGPGGWSPLHF. The CDR3 coding sequence is TGTGCCAGCAGGGAGGGTCCGGGGGGTTGGTCACCCCTCCACTTT.